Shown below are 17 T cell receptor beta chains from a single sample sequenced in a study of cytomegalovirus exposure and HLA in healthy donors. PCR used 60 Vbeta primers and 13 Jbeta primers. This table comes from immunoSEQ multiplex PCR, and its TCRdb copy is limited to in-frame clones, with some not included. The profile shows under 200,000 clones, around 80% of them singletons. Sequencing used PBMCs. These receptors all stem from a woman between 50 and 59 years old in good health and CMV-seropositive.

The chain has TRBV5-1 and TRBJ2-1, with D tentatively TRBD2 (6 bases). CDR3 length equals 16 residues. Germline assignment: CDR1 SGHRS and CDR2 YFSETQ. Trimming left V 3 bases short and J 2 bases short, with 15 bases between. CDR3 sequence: CASSWQTRSAYNEQFF. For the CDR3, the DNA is TGCGCCAGCAGCTGGCAGACTAGATCGGCCTACAATGAGCAGTTCTTC. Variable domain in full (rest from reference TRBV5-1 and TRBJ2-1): KAGVTQTPRYLIKTRGQQVTLSCSPISGHRSVSWYQQTPGQGLQFLFEYFSETQRNKGNFPGRFSGRQFSNSRSEMNVSTLELGDSALYLCASSWQTRSAYNEQFFGPGTRLTVL.

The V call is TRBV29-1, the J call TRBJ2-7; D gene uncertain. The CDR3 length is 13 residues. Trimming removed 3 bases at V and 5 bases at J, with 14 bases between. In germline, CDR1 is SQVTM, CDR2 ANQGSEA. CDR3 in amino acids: CSVDAQSPHEQYF. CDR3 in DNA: TGCAGCGTTGATGCGCAATCTCCCCACGAGCAGTACTTC.

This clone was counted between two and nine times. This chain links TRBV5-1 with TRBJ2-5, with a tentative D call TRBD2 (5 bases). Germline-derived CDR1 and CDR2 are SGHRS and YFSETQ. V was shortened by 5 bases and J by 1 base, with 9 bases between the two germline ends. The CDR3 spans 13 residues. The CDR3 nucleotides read TGCGCCAGCAGTTACAGCGGCCAAGAGACCCAGTACTTC. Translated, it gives CASSYSGQETQYF. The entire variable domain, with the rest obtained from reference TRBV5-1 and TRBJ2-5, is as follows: KAGVTQTPRYLIKTRGQQVTLSCSPISGHRSVSWYQQTPGQGLQFLFEYFSETQRNKGNFPGRFSGRQFSNSRSEMNVSTLELGDSALYLCASSYSGQETQYFGPGTRLLVL.

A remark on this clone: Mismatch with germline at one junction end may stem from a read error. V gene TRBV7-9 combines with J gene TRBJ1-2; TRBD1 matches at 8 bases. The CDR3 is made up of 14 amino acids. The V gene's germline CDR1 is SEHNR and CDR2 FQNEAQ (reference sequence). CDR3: CSSSFSGGYYGYTF. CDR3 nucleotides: TGTTCCAGCAGCTTTTCAGGGGGCTACTATGGCTACACCTTC.

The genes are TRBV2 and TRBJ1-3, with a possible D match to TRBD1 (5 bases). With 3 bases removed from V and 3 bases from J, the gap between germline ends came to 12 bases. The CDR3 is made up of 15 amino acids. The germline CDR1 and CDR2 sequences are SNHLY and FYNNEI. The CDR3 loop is CASSEREGVGNTIYF. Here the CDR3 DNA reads TGTGCCAGCAGTGAGAGAGAAGGGGTTGGAAACACCATATATTTT.

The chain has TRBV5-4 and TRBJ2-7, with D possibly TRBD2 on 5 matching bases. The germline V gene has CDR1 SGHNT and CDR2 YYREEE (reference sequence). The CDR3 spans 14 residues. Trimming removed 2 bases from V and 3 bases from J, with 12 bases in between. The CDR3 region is CASSFGGRNYEQYF. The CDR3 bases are TGTGCCAGCAGCTTTGGAGGCCGGAACTACGAGCAGTACTTC.

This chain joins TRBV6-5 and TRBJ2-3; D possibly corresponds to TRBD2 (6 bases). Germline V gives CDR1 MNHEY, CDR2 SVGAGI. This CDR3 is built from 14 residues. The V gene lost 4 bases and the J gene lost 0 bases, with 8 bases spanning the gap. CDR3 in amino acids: CASSSGTSTDTQYF. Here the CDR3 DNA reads TGTGCCAGCAGTTCGGGGACTAGCACAGATACGCAGTATTTT.

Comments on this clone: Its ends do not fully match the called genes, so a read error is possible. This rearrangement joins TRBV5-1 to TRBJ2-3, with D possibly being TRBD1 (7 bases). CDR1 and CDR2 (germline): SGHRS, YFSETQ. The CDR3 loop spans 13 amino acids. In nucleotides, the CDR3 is TGTGCCAGCAACGGCGGGACAGCGAATACGCAGTATTTT. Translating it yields CASNGGTANTQYF.

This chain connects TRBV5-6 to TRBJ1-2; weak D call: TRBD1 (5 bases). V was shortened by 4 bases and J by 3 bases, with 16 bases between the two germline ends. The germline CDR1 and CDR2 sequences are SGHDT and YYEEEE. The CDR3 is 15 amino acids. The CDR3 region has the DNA TGTGCCAGCAGCCCGCACTCCCAGGGCTACTATGGCTACACCTTC. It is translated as CASSPHSQGYYGYTF. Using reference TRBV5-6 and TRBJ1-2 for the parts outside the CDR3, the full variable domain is DAGVTQSPTHLIKTRGQQVTLRCSPKSGHDTVSWYQQALGQGPQFIFQYYEEEERQRGNFPDRFSGHQFPNYSSELNVNALLLGDSALYLCASSPHSQGYYGYTFGSGTRLTVV.

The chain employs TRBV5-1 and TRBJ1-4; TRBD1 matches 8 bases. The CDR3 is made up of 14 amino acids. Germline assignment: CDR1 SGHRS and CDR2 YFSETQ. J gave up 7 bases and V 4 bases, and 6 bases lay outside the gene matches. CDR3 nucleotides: TGCGCCAGCAGCCCCAAGGACAGGGTTGAAAAACTGTTTTTT. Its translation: CASSPKDRVEKLFF.

For the CDR3, the DNA is TGTGCCAGCTCATTCGATGGGGGGGCGCAAACTAATGAAAAACTGTTTTTT. Its translation: CASSFDGGAQTNEKLFF. This chain connects TRBV2 to TRBJ1-4; perhaps TRBD1 as D (6 bases). CDR1 is SNHLY, CDR2 FYNNEI, per germline. There are 17 residues in the CDR3. Trimming cost V 8 bases and J 1 base, with 20 bases left between them.

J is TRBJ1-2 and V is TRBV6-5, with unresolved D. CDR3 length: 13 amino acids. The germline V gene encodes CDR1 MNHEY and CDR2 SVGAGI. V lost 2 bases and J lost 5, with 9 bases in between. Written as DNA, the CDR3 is TGTGCCAGCAGTTACCTCCGGGAGTATGGCTACACCTTC. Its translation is CASSYLREYGYTF.

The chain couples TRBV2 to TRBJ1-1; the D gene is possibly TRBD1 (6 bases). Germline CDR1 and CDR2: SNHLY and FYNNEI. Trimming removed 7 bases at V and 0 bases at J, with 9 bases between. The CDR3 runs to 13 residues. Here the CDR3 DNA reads TGTGCCAGCATGGACAGTTTGAACACTGAAGCTTTCTTT. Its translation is CASMDSLNTEAFF.

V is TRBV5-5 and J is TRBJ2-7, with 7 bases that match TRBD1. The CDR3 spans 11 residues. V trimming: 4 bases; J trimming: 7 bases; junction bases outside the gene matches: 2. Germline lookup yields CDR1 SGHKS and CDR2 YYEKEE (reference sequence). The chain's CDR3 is CASSTGVEQYF. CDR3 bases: TGTGCCAGCAGCACAGGGGTTGAGCAGTACTTC.

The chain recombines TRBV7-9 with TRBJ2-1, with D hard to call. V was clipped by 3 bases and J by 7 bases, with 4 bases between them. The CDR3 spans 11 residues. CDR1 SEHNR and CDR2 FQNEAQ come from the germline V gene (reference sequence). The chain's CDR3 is CASSLENEQFF. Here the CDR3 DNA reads TGTGCCAGCAGCTTGGAGAATGAGCAGTTCTTC. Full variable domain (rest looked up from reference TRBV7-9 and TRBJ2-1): DTGVSQNPRHKITKRGQNVTFRCDPISEHNRLYWYRQTLGQGPEFLTYFQNEAQLEKSRLLSDRFSAERPKGSFSTLEIQRTEQGDSAMYLCASSLENEQFFGPGTRLTVL.

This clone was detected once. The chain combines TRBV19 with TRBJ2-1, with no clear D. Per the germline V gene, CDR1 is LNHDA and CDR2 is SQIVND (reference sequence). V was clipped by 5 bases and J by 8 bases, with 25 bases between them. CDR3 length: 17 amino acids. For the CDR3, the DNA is TGTGCCAGTAGTTCCCGATTCTTCGAACCGTTCAGCGATGAGCAGTTCTTC. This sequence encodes CASSSRFFEPFSDEQFF.

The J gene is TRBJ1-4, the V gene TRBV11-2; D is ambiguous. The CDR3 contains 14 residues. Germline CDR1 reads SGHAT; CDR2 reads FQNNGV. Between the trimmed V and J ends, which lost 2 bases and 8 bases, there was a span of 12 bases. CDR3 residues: CASSLSGWEEKLFF. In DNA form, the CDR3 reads TGTGCCAGCAGCTTATCAGGTTGGGAGGAAAAACTGTTTTTT.